This TCR beta chain comes out of a study of T cells in Graves' hyperthyroidism and ophthalmopathy. Study results and limitations: Ophthalmopathy onset followed model prediction by a median around 6.9 months. Ophthalmopathy was told apart from stable hyperthyroidism by a 13 V-J model.

Germline lookup yields CDR1 WNHNN and CDR2 SYGVQD (reference sequence). The CDR3 is made up of 16 amino acids. The V gene lost 11 bases and the J gene lost 0 bases, with 20 bases spanning the gap. Orbital computed tomography and thyroid ultrasound, together with serum TRAb and thyroxine and clinical symptoms, were used for diagnoses. About 10 ml of fresh peripheral blood supplied the PBMCs. Amplification of TCR beta CDR3 regions was performed using RNA transcripts as template. The TCR CDR3 first-round RT-PCR relied on the HTBI primer set. TCRdb ran MiXCR on the multiplex PCR reads and lists one entry per CDR3 protein. The data show approximately 740,000 distinct CDR3 sequences, with less than 15% seen just once and more than 8.5% held by the top ten. Remarks on this clonotype: Its matching antigen is unknown.

V is TRBV10-1 and J is TRBJ1-3, with D perhaps matching TRBD1 (6 bases). Source material: blood. The clonotype comes from a woman between 18 and 29 years old with Graves' hyperthyroidism. Here the CDR3 reads CAVPGAGEDSGNTIYF. The CDR3 DNA reads TGCGCCGTGCCAGGGGCAGGGGAAGACTCTGGAAACACCATATATTTT.